This TCR beta chain was sequenced in a study of cytomegalovirus exposure and HLA in healthy donors. PCR employed 60 Vbeta and 13 Jbeta primers. Clones were read by immunoSEQ multiplex PCR, and TCRdb kept only the in-frame ones, dropping some. The data contain about 110,000 clones, more than 60% of them seen just once; the ten biggest clones take up roughly 8.6%. As for this clone: As yet, its antigen is unknown.

Study conclusions and caveats: A later analysis found common viral pathogens apparently linked to several of the most significant clusters. A cluster of highly shared sequence variants was likely a sequencing artifact. The listing of some 170 TCR beta chains classed them as cytomegalovirus-associated.

The V end was cut by 6 bases, the J end by 3 bases, with 15 bases between. The CDR3 length is 14 residues. Germline CDR1 reads MNHNS; CDR2 reads SASEGT. The sample was PBMCs. The chain employs TRBV6-1 and TRBJ2-7; D may be TRBD1 (5 bases). This clonotype was sampled from a woman in her forties in good health and CMV-seropositive. The CDR3 is CASSRQSLDYEQYF. CDR3 nucleotides: TGTGCCAGCAGCAGACAGAGCCTAGACTACGAGCAGTACTTC.